The source of this T cell receptor (beta chain) is a study of identical twins. The study, taken as a whole, reports: In zero-insertion analyses, partial confounding could arise from invariant MAIT and iNKT cells. Twins' surplus sharing was weaker for beta out-of-frame sequences.

The CDR3 consists of 16 residues. Germline-derived CDR1 and CDR2 are LNHDA and SQIVND (reference sequence). The V gene end was trimmed by 5 bases and the J gene end by 0 bases; junction bases not matched to a gene: 8. Through template switching, a universal primer site was introduced, and the cDNA contained unique molecular identifiers. MiXCR was run by TCRdb on the 5' RACE reads, yielding one entry per CDR3 protein. The table records 210,000 or so distinct CDR3 sequences, roughly 15% of them present only once. The sample holds a few counts of this clonotype. The target antigen is unknown. The sample was also linked to a second study, of T cells expressing NK-cell markers. This second study notes: Dominant NKG2C+ clonotype frequencies of roughly 1.0-7.5% of CD8+ T cells were measured in more than 5 donors.

V is TRBV19 and J is TRBJ2-7; 9 bases are a match to TRBD2. The source is a woman under 30 in good health. The specimen sequenced was CD8+ T cells sorted from blood. CDR3 nucleotide sequence: TGTGCCAGTAGTGCCCTGACTAGCGGACCCTCCTACGAGCAGTACTTC. Its protein product is CASSALTSGPSYEQYF.